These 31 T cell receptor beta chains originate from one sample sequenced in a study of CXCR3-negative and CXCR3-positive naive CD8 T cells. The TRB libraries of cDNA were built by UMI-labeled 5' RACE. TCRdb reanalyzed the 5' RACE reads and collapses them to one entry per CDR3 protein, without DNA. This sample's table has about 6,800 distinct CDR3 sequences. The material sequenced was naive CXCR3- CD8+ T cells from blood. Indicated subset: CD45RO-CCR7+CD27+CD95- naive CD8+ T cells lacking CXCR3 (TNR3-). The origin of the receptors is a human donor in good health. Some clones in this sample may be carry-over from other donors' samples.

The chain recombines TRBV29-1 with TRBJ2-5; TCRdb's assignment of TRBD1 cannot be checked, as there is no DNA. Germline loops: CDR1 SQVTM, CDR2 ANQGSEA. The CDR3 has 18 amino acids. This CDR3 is CSVEGSVNLTGGAETQYF.

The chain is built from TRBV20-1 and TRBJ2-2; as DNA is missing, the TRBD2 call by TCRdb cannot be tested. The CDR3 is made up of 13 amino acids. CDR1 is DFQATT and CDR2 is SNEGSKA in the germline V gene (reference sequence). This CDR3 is CSARAGLTGELFF.

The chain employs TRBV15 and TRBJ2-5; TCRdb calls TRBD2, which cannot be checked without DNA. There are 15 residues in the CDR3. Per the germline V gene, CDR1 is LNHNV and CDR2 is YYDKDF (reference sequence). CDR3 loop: CATSKRGRAVETQYF. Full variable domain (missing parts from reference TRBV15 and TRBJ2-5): DAMVIQNPRYQVTQFGKPVTLSCSQTLNHNVMYWYQQKSSQAPKLLFHYYDKDFNNEADTPDNFQSRRPNTSFCFLDIRSPGLGDTAMYLCATSKRGRAVETQYFGPGTRLLVL.

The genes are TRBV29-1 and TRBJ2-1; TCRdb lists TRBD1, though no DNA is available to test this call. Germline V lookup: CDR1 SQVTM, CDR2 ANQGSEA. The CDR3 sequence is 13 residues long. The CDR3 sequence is CSVEVRSGNEQFF.

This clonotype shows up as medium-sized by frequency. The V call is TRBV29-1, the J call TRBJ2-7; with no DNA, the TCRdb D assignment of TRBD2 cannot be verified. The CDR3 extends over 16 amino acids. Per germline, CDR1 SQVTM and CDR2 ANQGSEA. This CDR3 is CSVVEGASGSVHEQYF.

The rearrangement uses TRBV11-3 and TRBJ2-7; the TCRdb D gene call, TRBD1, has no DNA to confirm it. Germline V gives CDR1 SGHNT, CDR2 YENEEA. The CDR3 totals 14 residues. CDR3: CASSPRGQGTEQYF.

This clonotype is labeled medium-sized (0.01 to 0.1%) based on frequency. The CDR3: CASSFSPTRAYNEQFF. The chain employs TRBV12-3 or TRBV12-4 and TRBJ2-1; checking the TCRdb D call of TRBD2 is not possible without DNA. The CDR3 is made up of 16 amino acids.

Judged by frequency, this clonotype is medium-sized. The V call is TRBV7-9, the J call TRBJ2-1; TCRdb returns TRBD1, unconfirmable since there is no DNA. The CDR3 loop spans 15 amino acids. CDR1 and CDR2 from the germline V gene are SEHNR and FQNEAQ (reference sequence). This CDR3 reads CASSLGYPTGDEQFF.

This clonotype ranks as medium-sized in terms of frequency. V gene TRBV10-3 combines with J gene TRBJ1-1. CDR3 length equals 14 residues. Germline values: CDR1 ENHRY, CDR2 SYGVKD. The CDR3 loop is CAISEWDMNTEAFF.

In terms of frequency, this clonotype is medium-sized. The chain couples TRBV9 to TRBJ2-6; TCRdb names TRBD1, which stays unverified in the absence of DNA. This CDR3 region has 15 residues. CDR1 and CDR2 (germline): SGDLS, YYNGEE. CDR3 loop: CASSVSTGGANVLTF.

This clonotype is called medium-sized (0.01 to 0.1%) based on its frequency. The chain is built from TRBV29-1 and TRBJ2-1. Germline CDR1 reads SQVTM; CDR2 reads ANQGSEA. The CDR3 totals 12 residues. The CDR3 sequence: CSVGVWNNEQFF.

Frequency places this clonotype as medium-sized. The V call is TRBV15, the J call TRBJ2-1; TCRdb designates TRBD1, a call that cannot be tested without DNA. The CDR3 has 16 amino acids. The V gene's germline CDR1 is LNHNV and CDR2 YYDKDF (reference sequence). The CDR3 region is CATSRGLLSTSNEQFF.

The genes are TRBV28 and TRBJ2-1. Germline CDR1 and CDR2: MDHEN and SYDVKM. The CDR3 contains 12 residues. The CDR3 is CASSWADNEQFF.

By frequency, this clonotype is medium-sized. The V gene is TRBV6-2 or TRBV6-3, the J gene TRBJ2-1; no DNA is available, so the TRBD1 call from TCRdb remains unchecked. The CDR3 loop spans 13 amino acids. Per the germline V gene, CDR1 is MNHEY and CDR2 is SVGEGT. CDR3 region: CASLTGAYNEQFF.

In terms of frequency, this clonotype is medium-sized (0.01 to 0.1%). CDR3 sequence: CSGGTIGADGTDTQYF. This sequence joins TRBV29-1 and TRBJ2-3; TCRdb gives TRBD2 as the D gene, but with no DNA this cannot be confirmed. Germline V gene sequence: CDR1 SQVTM, CDR2 ANQGSEA. This CDR3 contains 16 residues.

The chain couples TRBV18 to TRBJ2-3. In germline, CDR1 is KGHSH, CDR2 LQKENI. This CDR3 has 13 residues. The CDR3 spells CASSPPMGDTQYF.

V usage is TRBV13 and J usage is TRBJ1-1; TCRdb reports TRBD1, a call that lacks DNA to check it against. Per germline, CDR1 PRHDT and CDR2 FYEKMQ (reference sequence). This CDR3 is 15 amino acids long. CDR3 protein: CASSAFRDKNTEAFF.

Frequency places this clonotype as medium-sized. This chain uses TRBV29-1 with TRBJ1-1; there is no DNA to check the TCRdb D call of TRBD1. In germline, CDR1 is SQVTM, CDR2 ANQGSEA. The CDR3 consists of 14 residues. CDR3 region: CSVDSPGTNTEAFF. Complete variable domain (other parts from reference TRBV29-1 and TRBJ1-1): SAVISQKPSRDICQRGTSLTIQCQVDSQVTMMFWYRQQPGQSLTLIATANQGSEATYESGFVIDKFPISRPNLTFSTLTVSNMSPEDSSIYLCSVDSPGTNTEAFFGQGTRLTVV.

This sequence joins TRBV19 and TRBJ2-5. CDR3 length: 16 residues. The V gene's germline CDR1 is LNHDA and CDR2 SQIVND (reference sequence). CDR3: CASSMDPNRYQETQYF.

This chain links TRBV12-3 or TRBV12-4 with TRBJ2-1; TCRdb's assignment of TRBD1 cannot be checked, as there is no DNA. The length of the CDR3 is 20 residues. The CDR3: CASSPPPGQGNRGTYNEQFF.

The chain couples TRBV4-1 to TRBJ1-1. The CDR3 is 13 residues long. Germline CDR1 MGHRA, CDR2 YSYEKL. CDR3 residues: CASSQAADTEAFF.

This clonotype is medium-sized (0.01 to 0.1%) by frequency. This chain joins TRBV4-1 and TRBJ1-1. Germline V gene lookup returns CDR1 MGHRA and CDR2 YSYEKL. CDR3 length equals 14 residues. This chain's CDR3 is CASSQGNMNTEAFF.

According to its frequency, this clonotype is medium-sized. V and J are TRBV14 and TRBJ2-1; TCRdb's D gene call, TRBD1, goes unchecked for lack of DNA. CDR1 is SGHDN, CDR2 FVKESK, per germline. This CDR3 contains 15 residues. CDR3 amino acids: CASSQEGQIYNEQFF.

The CDR3 loop is CASSQRDRGRETQYF. V is TRBV23-1 and J is TRBJ2-5; TCRdb selects TRBD1, and the lack of DNA leaves this call unchecked. TRBV23-1 carries the ORF label, with uncertain function. CDR3 size: 15 residues.

The CDR3 is CASSAEQGPHYNEQFF. The chain recombines TRBV13 with TRBJ2-1; TCRdb returns TRBD1, unconfirmable since there is no DNA. Germline assignment: CDR1 PRHDT and CDR2 FYEKMQ (reference sequence). This CDR3 has 16 amino acids. Combining the CDR3 with reference TRBV13 and TRBJ2-1 gives the whole variable domain AAGVIQSPRHLIKEKRETATLKCYPIPRHDTVYWYQQGPGQDPQFLISFYEKMQSDKGSIPDRFSAQQFSDYHSELNMSSLELGDSALYFCASSAEQGPHYNEQFFGPGTRLTVL.

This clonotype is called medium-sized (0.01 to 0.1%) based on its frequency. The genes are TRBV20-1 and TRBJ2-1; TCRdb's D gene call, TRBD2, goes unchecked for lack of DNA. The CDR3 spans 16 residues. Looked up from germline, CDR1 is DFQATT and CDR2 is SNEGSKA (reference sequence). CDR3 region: CSARQRSGGPYNEQFF.

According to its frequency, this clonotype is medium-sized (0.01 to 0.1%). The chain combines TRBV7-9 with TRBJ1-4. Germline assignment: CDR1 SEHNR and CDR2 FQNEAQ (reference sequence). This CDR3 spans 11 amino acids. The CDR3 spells CASSFREKLFF.

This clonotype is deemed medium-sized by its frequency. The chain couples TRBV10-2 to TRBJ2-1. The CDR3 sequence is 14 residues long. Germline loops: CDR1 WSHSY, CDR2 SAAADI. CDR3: CASIESTSTDEQFF.

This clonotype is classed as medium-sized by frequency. CDR3 loop: CASSLTGPNTEVFF. V and J are TRBV5-1 and TRBJ1-1; TCRdb outputs TRBD1, but without DNA this stays unchecked. This CDR3 is built from 14 residues. Germline V lookup: CDR1 SGHRS, CDR2 YFSETQ.

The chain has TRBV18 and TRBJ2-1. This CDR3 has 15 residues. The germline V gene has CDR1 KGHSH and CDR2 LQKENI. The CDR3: CASSPTSRDYNEQFF. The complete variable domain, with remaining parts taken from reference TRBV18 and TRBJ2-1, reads NAGVMQNPRHLVRRRGQEARLRCSPMKGHSHVYWYRQLPEEGLKFMVYLQKENIIDESGMPKERFSAEFPKEGPSILRIQQVVRGDSAAYFCASSPTSRDYNEQFFGPGTRLTVL.

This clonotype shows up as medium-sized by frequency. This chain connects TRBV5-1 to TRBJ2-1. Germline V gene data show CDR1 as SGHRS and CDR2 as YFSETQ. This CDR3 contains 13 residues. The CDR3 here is CASSLTEYNEQFF.